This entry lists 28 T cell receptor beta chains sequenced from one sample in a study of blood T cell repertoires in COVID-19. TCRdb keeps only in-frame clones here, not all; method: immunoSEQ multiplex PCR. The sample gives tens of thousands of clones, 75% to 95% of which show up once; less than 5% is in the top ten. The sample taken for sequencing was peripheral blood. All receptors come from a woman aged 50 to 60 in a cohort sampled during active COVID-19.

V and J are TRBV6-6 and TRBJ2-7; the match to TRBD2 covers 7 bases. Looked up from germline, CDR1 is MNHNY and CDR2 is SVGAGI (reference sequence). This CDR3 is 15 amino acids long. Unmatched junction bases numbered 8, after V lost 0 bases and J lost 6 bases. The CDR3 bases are TGTGCCAGCAGTTACTCGGGCGGGAGTTTTCTCGAGCAGTACTTC. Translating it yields CASSYSGGSFLEQYF.

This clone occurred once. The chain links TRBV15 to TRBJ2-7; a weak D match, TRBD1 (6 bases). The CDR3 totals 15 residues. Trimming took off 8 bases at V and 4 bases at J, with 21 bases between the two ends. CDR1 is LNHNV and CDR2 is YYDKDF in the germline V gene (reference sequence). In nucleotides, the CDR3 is TGTGCCACCCGGCTAAGTGAGGGGGTGCTGTACGAGCAGTACTTC. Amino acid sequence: CATRLSEGVLYEQYF.

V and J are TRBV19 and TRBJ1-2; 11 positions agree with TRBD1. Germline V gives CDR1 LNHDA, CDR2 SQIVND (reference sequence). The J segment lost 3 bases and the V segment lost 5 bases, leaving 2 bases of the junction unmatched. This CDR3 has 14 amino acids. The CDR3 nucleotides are TGTGCCAGTAGTTGGGACAGGGGGGACTATGGCTACACCTTC. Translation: CASSWDRGDYGYTF.

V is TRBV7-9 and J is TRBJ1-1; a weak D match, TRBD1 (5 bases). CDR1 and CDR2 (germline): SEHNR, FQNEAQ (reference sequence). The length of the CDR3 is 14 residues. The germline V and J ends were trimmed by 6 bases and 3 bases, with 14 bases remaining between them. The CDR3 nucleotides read TGTGCCAGCAGACTAATCGGGGGTGACACTGAAGCTTTCTTT. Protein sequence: CASRLIGGDTEAFF.

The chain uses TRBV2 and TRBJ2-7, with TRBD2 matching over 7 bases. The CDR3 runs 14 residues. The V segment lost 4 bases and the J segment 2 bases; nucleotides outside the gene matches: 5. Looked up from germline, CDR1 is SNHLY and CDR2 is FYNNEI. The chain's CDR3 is CASSVAAGTYEQYF. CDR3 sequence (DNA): TGTGCCAGCAGTGTGGCAGCGGGGACCTACGAGCAGTACTTC.

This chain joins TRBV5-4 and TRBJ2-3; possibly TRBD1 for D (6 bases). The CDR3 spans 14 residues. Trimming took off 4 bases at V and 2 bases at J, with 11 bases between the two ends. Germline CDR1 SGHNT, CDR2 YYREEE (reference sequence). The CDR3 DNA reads TGTGCCAGCAGCGCTGGACAGAACACAGATACGCAGTATTTT. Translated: CASSAGQNTDTQYF.

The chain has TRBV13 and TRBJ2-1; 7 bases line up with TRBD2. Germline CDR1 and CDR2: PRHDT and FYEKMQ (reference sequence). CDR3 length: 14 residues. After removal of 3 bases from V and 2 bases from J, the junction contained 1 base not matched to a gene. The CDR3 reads CASSLAGAYNEQFF. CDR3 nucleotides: TGTGCCAGCAGCTTGGCGGGAGCCTACAATGAGCAGTTCTTC.

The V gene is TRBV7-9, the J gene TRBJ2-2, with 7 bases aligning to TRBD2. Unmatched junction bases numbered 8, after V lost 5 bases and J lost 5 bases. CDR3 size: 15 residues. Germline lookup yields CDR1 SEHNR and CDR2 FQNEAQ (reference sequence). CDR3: CASSTTSVRTGELFF. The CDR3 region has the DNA TGTGCCAGCAGCACAACTAGCGTAAGGACCGGGGAGCTGTTTTTT.

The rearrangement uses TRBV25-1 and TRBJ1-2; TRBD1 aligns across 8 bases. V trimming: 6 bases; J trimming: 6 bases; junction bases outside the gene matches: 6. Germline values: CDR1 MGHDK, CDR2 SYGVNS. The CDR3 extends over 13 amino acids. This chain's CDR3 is CASRDRVLDGYTF. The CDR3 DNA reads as TGTGCCAGCAGGGACAGGGTGTTGGATGGCTACACCTTC.

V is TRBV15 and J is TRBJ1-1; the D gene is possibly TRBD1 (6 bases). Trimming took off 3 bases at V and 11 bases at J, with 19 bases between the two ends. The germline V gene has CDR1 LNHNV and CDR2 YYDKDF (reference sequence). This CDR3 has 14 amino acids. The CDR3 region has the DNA TGTGCCACCAGCAGTTTCCAATCGGGACACCGGGCTTTCTTT. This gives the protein CATSSFQSGHRAFF.

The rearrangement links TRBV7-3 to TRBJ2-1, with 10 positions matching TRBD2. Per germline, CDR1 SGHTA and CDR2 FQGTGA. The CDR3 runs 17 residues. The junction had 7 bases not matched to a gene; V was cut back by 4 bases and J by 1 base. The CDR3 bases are TGTGCCAGCAGCTCCCACGGACTAGCGGCTTCCTACAATGAGCAGTTCTTC. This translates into CASSSHGLAASYNEQFF.

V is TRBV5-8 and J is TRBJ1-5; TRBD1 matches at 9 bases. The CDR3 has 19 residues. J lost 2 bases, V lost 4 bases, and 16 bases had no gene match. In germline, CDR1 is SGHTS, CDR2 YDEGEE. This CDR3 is CASSRMGQGGITGNQPQHF. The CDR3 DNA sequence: TGTGCCAGCAGCCGGATGGGACAGGGTGGGATTACAGGCAATCAGCCCCAGCATTTT.

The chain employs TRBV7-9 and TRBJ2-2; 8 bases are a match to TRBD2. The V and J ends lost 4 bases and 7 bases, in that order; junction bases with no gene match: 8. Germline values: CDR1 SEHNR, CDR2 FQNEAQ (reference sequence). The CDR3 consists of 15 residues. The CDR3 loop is CASSSKRELSGELFF. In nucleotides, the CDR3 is TGTGCCAGCAGCTCAAAGCGGGAGCTTAGCGGGGAGCTGTTTTTT.

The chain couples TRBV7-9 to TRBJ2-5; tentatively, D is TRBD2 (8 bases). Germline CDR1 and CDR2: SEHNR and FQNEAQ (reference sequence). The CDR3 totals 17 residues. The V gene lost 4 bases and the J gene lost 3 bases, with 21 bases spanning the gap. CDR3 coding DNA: TGTGCCAGCAGCTCAATAGGGGGCGGGAGGCTTAAAGAGACCCAGTACTTC. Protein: CASSSIGGGRLKETQYF. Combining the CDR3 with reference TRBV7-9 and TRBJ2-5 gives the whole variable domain DTGVSQNPRHKITKRGQNVTFRCDPISEHNRLYWYRQTLGQGPEFLTYFQNEAQLEKSRLLSDRFSAERPKGSFSTLEIQRTEQGDSAMYLCASSSIGGGRLKETQYFGPGTRLLVL.

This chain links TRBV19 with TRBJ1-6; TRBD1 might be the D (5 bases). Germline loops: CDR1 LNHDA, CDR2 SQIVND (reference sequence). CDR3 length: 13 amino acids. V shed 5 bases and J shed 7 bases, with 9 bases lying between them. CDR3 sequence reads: CASSSTENSPLHF. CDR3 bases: TGTGCCAGTAGTTCGACAGAGAATTCACCCCTCCACTTT. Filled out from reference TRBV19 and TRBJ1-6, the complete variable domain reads DGGITQSPKYLFRKEGQNVTLSCEQNLNHDAMYWYRQDPGQGLRLIYYSQIVNDFQKGDIAEGYSVSREKKESFPLTVTSAQKNPTAFYLCASSSTENSPLHFGNGTRLTVT.

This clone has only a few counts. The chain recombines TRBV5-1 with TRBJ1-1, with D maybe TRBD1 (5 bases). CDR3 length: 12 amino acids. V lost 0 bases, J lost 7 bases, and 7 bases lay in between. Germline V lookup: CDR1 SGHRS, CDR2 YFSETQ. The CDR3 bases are TGCGCCAGCAGCTTGGGACAGAATGAAGCTTTCTTT. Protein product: CASSLGQNEAFF.

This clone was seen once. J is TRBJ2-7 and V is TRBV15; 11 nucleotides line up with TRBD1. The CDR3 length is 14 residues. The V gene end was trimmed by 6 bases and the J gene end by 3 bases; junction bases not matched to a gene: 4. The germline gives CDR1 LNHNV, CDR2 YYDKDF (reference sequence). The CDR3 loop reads CATRKDRGHYEQYF. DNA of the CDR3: TGTGCCACCAGGAAGGACAGGGGGCACTACGAGCAGTACTTC.

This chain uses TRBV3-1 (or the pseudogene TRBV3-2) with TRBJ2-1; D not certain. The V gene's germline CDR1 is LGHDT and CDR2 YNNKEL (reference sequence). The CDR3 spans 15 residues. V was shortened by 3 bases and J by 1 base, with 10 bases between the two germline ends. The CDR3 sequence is CASSQMGSSYNEQFF. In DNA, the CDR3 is TGTGCCAGCAGCCAGATGGGCTCGTCCTACAATGAGCAGTTCTTC.

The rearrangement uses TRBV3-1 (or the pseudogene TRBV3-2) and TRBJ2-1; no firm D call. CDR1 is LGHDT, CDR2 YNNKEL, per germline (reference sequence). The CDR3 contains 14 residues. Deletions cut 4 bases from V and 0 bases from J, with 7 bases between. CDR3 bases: TGTGCCAGCAGCCCCCCAGGCTCCTACAATGAGCAGTTCTTC. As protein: CASSPPGSYNEQFF.

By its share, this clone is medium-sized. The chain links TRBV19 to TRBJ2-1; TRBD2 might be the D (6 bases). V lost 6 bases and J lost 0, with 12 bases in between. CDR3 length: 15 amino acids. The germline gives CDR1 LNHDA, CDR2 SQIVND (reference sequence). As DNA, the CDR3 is TGTGCCAGTAGCGGAGACGGGAGCTCCTACAATGAGCAGTTCTTC. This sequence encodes CASSGDGSSYNEQFF.

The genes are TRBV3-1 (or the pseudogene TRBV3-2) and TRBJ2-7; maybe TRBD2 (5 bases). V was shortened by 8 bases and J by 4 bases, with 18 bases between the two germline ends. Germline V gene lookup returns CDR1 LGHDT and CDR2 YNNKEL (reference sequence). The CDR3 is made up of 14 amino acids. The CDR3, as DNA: TGTGCCAGCTCCCCAAGGAGGATCAGTTACGAGCAGTACTTC. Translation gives CASSPRRISYEQYF.

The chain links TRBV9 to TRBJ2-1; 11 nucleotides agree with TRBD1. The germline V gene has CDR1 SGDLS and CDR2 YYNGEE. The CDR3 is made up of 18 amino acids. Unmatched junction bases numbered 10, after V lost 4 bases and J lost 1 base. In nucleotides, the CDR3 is TGTGCCAGCAGCCTCCGGACAGGGGGCGGGGGGTCCTACAATGAGCAGTTCTTC. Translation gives CASSLRTGGGGSYNEQFF.

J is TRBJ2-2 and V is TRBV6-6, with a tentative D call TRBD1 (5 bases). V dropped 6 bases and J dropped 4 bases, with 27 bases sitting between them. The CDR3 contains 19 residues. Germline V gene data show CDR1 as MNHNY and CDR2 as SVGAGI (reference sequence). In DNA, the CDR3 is TGTGCCAGCAGCTATAACGCCAGACCAAGGGGCACGATCACCGGGGAGCTGTTTTTT. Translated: CASSYNARPRGTITGELFF.

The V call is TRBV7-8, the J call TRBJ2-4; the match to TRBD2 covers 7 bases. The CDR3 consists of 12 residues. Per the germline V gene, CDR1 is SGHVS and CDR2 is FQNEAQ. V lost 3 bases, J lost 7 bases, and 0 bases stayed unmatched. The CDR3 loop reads CASSFGGNIQYF. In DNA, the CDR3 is TGTGCCAGCAGCTTCGGGGGGAACATTCAGTACTTC.

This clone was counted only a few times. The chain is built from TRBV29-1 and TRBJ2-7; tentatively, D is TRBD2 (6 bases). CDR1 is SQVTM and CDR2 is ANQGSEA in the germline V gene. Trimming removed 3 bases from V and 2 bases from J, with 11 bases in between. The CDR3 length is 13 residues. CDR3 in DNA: TGCAGCGTTGAGGTCCGGGAGCCCTACGAGCAGTACTTC. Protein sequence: CSVEVREPYEQYF.

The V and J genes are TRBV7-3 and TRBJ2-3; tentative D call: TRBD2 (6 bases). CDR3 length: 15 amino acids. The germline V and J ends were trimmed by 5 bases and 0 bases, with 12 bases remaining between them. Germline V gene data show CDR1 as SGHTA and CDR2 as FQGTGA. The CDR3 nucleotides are TGTGCCAGCAGCGGGGGACTTGCTAGCACAGATACGCAGTATTTT. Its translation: CASSGGLASTDTQYF.

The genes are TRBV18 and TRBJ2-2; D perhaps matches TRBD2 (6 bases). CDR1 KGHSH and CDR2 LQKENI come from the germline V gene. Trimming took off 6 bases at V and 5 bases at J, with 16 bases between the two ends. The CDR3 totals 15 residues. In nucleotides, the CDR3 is TGTGCCAGCTCTCGATCGACTAGTTTAACCGGGGAGCTGTTTTTT. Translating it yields CASSRSTSLTGELFF.

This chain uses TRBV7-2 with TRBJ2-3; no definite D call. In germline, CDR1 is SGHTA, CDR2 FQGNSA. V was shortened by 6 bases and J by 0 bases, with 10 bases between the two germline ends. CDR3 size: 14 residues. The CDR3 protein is CASRVSASTDTQYF. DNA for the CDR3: TGTGCCAGCAGAGTGAGTGCTAGCACAGATACGCAGTATTTT.